The 31 T cell receptor beta chains given below trace back to one sample, sequenced in a study of OX40 agonist ivuxolimab in advanced cancers. Method: immunoSEQ multiplex PCR; TCRdb's copy keeps in-frame clones and lacks some. Of about 69,000 clones listed, more than 80% are singletons. Source: CD4+ or CD8+ T cells sorted from blood, taken in a trial of the OX40 agonist ivuxolimab. The receptor source for this set is an adult with an advanced solid tumor such as melanoma, head and neck, liver or kidney cancer.

The chain recombines TRBV4-1 with TRBJ2-7, with D possibly being TRBD2 (5 bases). Deletions cut 0 bases from V and 3 bases from J, with 12 bases between. The CDR3 spans 15 residues. CDR1 is MGHRA, CDR2 YSYEKL, per germline. CDR3 sequence: CASSQDPPGLYEQYF. In nucleotides, the CDR3 is TGCGCCAGCAGCCAAGATCCCCCAGGACTCTACGAGCAGTACTTC.

This chain uses TRBV6-4 with TRBJ2-3; 8 positions match TRBD1. Germline loops: CDR1 MRHNA, CDR2 SNTAGT. The CDR3 totals 15 residues. The V and J ends lost 8 bases and 3 bases, in that order; junction bases with no gene match: 10. The chain's CDR3 is CASGKAQGGTDTQYF. The CDR3 DNA is TGTGCCAGCGGAAAAGCACAGGGGGGAACAGATACGCAGTATTTT.

The chain recombines TRBV28 with TRBJ1-2; tentatively, D is TRBD1 (5 bases). The CDR3 is 13 residues long. Looked up from germline, CDR1 is MDHEN and CDR2 is SYDVKM. Trimming shortened V by 7 bases and J by 8 bases, and 17 bases separated the two germline ends. CDR3 loop: CASTIGTYRGYTF. As DNA, the CDR3 is TGTGCCAGCACCATCGGGACGTATCGGGGCTACACCTTC.

The chain is built from TRBV14 and TRBJ2-1; 8 nucleotides line up with TRBD2. CDR1 is SGHDN and CDR2 is FVKESK in the germline V gene. The V gene end was trimmed by 5 bases and the J gene end by 4 bases; junction bases not matched to a gene: 10. The CDR3 spans 16 residues. CDR3 region: CASSIIAGPIYNEQFF. The CDR3 DNA reads as TGTGCCAGCAGCATCATAGCGGGGCCGATATACAATGAGCAGTTCTTC.

The CDR3 loop is CASSEAAGELYEQYF. The DNA for the CDR3 is TGTGCCAGCAGTGAGGCGGCGGGGGAGTTGTACGAGCAGTACTTC. The rearrangement links TRBV2 to TRBJ2-5; 7 bases agree with TRBD2. The DNA end is a closer match to TRBJ2-7, so the J assignment may be wrong. CDR1 SNHLY and CDR2 FYNNEI come from the germline V gene. The CDR3 runs to 15 residues.

The J gene is TRBJ2-7, the V gene TRBV5-6; D tentatively fits TRBD1 or TRBD2 (5 bases each). Germline loops: CDR1 SGHDT, CDR2 YYEEEE. Deletions cut 4 bases from V and 2 bases from J, with 13 bases between. CDR3 size: 14 residues. CDR3 region: CASSPGTDPYEQYF. The CDR3 DNA reads TGTGCCAGCAGCCCGGGGACGGATCCCTACGAGCAGTACTTC.

The chain recombines TRBV7-9 with TRBJ1-2, with 7 nucleotides matching TRBD1. Looked up from germline, CDR1 is SEHNR and CDR2 is FQNEAQ (reference sequence). V was pared by 2 bases and J by 5 bases, with 8 bases of the junction left unmatched. This CDR3 is built from 15 residues. The CDR3 sequence is CASSLTGAVRYGYTF. DNA for the CDR3: TGTGCCAGCAGCTTAACAGGGGCAGTTAGGTATGGCTACACCTTC.

The chain employs TRBV7-9 and TRBJ2-2; no firm D call. This CDR3 region has 18 residues. The V end lost 2 bases, the J end lost 3 bases, and 19 bases lay between the germline ends. Germline CDR1 reads SEHNR; CDR2 reads FQNEAQ (reference sequence). CDR3 bases: TGTGCCAGCAGCTTAAAGGGCCCAAGGGTAGGTGACACCGGGGAGCTGTTTTTT. This codes for CASSLKGPRVGDTGELFF.

V and J are TRBV19 and TRBJ2-1, with no clear D. This CDR3 is 15 amino acids long. Trimming took 1 base from V and 9 from J, leaving 16 bases between them. The germline CDR1 and CDR2 sequences are LNHDA and SQIVND (reference sequence). The DNA of the CDR3 is TGTGCCAGTAGTATAGGAGGCTCCGGTGGGGTTGAGCAGTTCTTC. This gives the protein CASSIGGSGGVEQFF. Together with reference TRBV19 and TRBJ2-1, the CDR3 gives the full variable domain: DGGITQSPKYLFRKEGQNVTLSCEQNLNHDAMYWYRQDPGQGLRLIYYSQIVNDFQKGDIAEGYSVSREKKESFPLTVTSAQKNPTAFYLCASSIGGSGGVEQFFGPGTRLTVL.

Remarks on this clone: An end of the junction differs from the germline gene, which may be a read error. V is TRBV7-7 and J is TRBJ2-1; TRBD2 agrees at 7 bases. This CDR3 comprises 13 residues. Germline CDR1 SSHAT, CDR2 FNYEAQ (reference sequence). The CDR3, as DNA: TGTGCTAGCAGCCCTTGGGGGGGGAATGAGCAGTTCTTC. Translating it yields CASSPWGGNEQFF.

V and J are TRBV27 and TRBJ2-1, with 7 bases fitting TRBD1. This CDR3 region has 14 residues. The J segment lost 3 bases and the V segment lost 7 bases, leaving 6 bases of the junction unmatched. Germline lookup yields CDR1 MNHEY and CDR2 SMNVEV (reference sequence). The CDR3 protein is CASKTGVDYNEQFF. The DNA for the CDR3 is TGTGCCAGCAAAACAGGGGTTGACTACAATGAGCAGTTCTTC.

The rearrangement links TRBV27 to TRBJ2-2, with 11 bases lining up with TRBD1. In germline, CDR1 is MNHEY, CDR2 SMNVEV (reference sequence). J gave up 3 bases and V 8 bases, and 14 bases lay outside the gene matches. The CDR3 is 18 residues long. The CDR3: CASGSFRDRGSDTGELFF. CDR3 nucleotide sequence: TGTGCCAGCGGTTCCTTCCGGGACAGGGGGTCGGACACCGGGGAGCTGTTTTTT.

This chain uses TRBV27 with TRBJ2-1; D possibly corresponds to TRBD2 (5 bases). The CDR3 sequence is 14 residues long. Germline CDR1 MNHEY, CDR2 SMNVEV (reference sequence). V lost 3 bases to trimming and J lost 8 bases, with 14 bases between them. DNA for the CDR3: TGTGCCAGCAGTTTTCGGCTAGCTTTAGATGAGCAGTTCTTC. Translation: CASSFRLALDEQFF.

The chain recombines TRBV18 with TRBJ2-3, with 12 bases aligning to TRBD2. Germline-derived CDR1 and CDR2 are KGHSH and LQKENI. This CDR3 has 17 amino acids. V trimming: 0 bases; J trimming: 6 bases; junction bases outside the gene matches: 7. Written as DNA, the CDR3 is TGTGCCAGCTCACCACCGAGACTAGCGGGAGTTGGGGATACGCAGTATTTT. Translated: CASSPPRLAGVGDTQYF.

The V call is TRBV4-3, the J call TRBJ2-7; 9 nucleotides agree with TRBD2. The CDR3 is 15 residues long. J lost 3 bases, V lost 3 bases, and 6 bases had no gene match. CDR1 LGHNA and CDR2 YSLEER come from the germline V gene. As DNA, the CDR3 is TGCGCCAGCAGCCAGGAGACTAGCGGATACTACGAGCAGTACTTC. This sequence encodes CASSQETSGYYEQYF.

The V call is TRBV7-4, the J call TRBJ1-2; 10 bases line up with TRBD1. This CDR3 contains 14 residues. Losses at the gene ends were 4 bases for V and 8 bases for J; bases not matched to a gene: 7. The V gene's germline CDR1 is SGHVT and CDR2 SQSDAQ. This CDR3 is CASSWDRGGGGYTF. In DNA, the CDR3 is TGTGCCAGCAGCTGGGACAGGGGCGGTGGCGGCTACACCTTC.

This sequence joins TRBV13 and TRBJ2-1; D possibly corresponds to TRBD1 (6 bases). Trimming cost V 5 bases and J 6 bases, with 20 bases left between them. CDR3 size: 16 residues. Germline assignment: CDR1 PRHDT and CDR2 FYEKMQ (reference sequence). CDR3 bases: TGTGCCAGCAGCCAAAACACCGGGACACTCTTCAATGAGCAGTTCTTC. Translated, it gives CASSQNTGTLFNEQFF.

V is TRBV7-9 and J is TRBJ2-3; 8 positions agree with TRBD2. CDR1 is SEHNR and CDR2 is FQNEAQ in the germline V gene (reference sequence). V was pared by 1 base and J by 3 bases, with 6 bases of the junction left unmatched. The CDR3 sequence is 16 residues long. CDR3 nucleotide sequence: TGTGCCAGCAGCTTAGTGAGCGGGGGACCTACAGATACGCAGTATTTT. Amino acid sequence: CASSLVSGGPTDTQYF.

J is TRBJ1-2 and V is TRBV19, with 8 nucleotides matching TRBD1. The CDR3 loop spans 16 amino acids. Unmatched junction bases numbered 16, after V lost 5 bases and J lost 8 bases. Germline V gene lookup returns CDR1 LNHDA and CDR2 SQIVND (reference sequence). The DNA of the CDR3 is TGTGCCAGTAGTGTCTTTCTGGGACAGGTGACGAGAGGCTACACCTTC. Translated, it gives CASSVFLGQVTRGYTF.

The chain uses TRBV30 and TRBJ1-5; weak D call: TRBD1 (5 bases). This CDR3 contains 15 residues. Trimming shortened V by 2 bases and J by 2 bases, and 13 bases separated the two germline ends. Germline-derived CDR1 and CDR2 are GTSNPN and SVGIG (reference sequence). The CDR3 DNA follows: TGTGCCTGGAGTTCTGGGGCGGCGGGCAATCAGCCCCAGCATTTT. This codes for CAWSSGAAGNQPQHF.

This chain links TRBV7-6 with TRBJ1-3; 11 bases match TRBD1. This CDR3 region has 18 residues. Germline V gives CDR1 SGHVS, CDR2 FNYEAQ. With V trimmed by 10 bases and J by 0 bases, 14 bases remained unmatched. The CDR3 DNA sequence: TGTGCCACCCAAACCGGGACAGGGGGTTCTTACTCTGGAAACACCATATATTTT. It yields the protein CATQTGTGGSYSGNTIYF.

This chain joins TRBV7-9 and TRBJ1-1; 10 bases fit TRBD1. Germline trimming cut 5 bases from V and 4 bases from J; bases unmatched to any gene: 10. Germline assignment: CDR1 SEHNR and CDR2 FQNEAQ (reference sequence). The CDR3 runs 16 residues. CDR3 coding DNA: TGTGCCAGCAGCACGGGACAGGGGAGTGAGGGCACTGAAGCTTTCTTT. Translating gives CASSTGQGSEGTEAFF.

This clone occurred once. V is TRBV7-3 and J is TRBJ2-5; D perhaps matches TRBD2 (6 bases). The CDR3 is 14 amino acids. Trimming took off 5 bases at V and 5 bases at J, with 15 bases between the two ends. Germline CDR1 SGHTA, CDR2 FQGTGA. CDR3 protein: CASSPGVGGETQYF. CDR3 nucleotide sequence: TGTGCCAGCAGCCCGGGAGTAGGCGGGGAGACCCAGTACTTC.

The J gene is TRBJ2-7, the V gene TRBV6-6; the D gene could be TRBD1 or TRBD2 (5 bases each). V lost 6 bases and J lost 2, with 14 bases in between. The CDR3 totals 14 residues. The germline V gene has CDR1 MNHNY and CDR2 SVGAGI (reference sequence). The CDR3 sequence: CASSHVGPTYEQYF. CDR3 sequence (DNA): TGTGCCAGCAGCCACGTGGGACCCACCTACGAGCAGTACTTC.

This chain connects TRBV9 to TRBJ1-2, with 7 bases that match TRBD1. The germline V gene has CDR1 SGDLS and CDR2 YYNGEE. The CDR3 is 16 amino acids. V shed 3 bases and J 1 base; nucleotides not matched to a gene: 9. The CDR3 region has the DNA TGTGCCAGCAGCGCATACCGGGACAGAATTAACTATGGCTACACCTTC. It codes for CASSAYRDRINYGYTF. Drawing the rest from reference TRBV9 and TRBJ1-2, the complete variable domain is DSGVTQTPKHLITATGQRVTLRCSPRSGDLSVYWYQQSLDQGLQFLIQYYNGEERAKGNILERFSAQQFPDLHSELNLSSLELGDSALYFCASSAYRDRINYGYTFGSGTRLTVV.

The chain recombines TRBV6-1 with TRBJ2-1; no definite D call. This CDR3 is built from 13 residues. The V end lost 3 bases, the J end lost 4 bases, and 7 bases lay between the germline ends. The germline gives CDR1 MNHNS, CDR2 SASEGT. CDR3 residues: CASSDLGYNEQFF. The CDR3 DNA reads as TGTGCCAGCAGTGACCTAGGGTACAATGAGCAGTTCTTC.

This chain links TRBV9 with TRBJ2-7; D gene unclear. Looked up from germline, CDR1 is SGDLS and CDR2 is YYNGEE. This CDR3 spans 14 amino acids. V lost 0 bases to trimming and J lost 1 base, with 8 bases between them. DNA for the CDR3: TGTGCCAGCAGCGTAGGCAAGGGTTCCTACGAGCAGTACTTC. Protein product: CASSVGKGSYEQYF.

The CDR3 bases are TGTGCCAGCAGCTTAGGGGGAGGCGGCTACTACAATGAGCAGTTCTTC. This translates into CASSLGGGGYYNEQFF. This chain connects TRBV7-6 to TRBJ2-1; weak D call: TRBD2 (6 bases). The CDR3 sequence is 16 residues long. CDR1 and CDR2 from the germline V gene are SGHVS and FNYEAQ. V lost 1 base to trimming and J lost 3 bases, with 13 bases between them. The full variable domain, with the rest looked up from reference TRBV7-6 and TRBJ2-1, is GAGVSQSPRYKVTKRGQDVALRCDPISGHVSLYWYRQALGQGPEFLTYFNYEAQQDKSGLPNDRFSAERPEGSISTLTIQRTEQRDSAMYRCASSLGGGGYYNEQFFGPGTRLTVL.

CDR3 coding DNA: TGTGCCAGCAGTTTCTCGGGAGGGTTTCCCGAGCAGTACTTC. It translates to CASSFSGGFPEQYF. The rearrangement links TRBV27 to TRBJ2-7, with 8 positions matching TRBD2. V lost 3 bases to trimming and J lost 6 bases; unmatched junction nucleotides: 7. This CDR3 spans 14 amino acids. CDR1 and CDR2 (germline): MNHEY, SMNVEV (reference sequence).

This sequence joins TRBV7-9 and TRBJ1-1; D gene ambiguous. The CDR3 has 16 residues. Germline V gene lookup returns CDR1 SEHNR and CDR2 FQNEAQ (reference sequence). Deletions cut 1 base from V and 0 bases from J, with 12 bases between. CDR3 residues: CASSLGRWGLNTEAFF. CDR3 coding DNA: TGTGCCAGCAGCTTAGGTCGATGGGGTTTGAACACTGAAGCTTTCTTT.

V usage is TRBV27 and J usage is TRBJ1-4; D not resolved. Germline loops: CDR1 MNHEY, CDR2 SMNVEV (reference sequence). The CDR3 is made up of 14 amino acids. V dropped 2 bases and J dropped 8 bases, with 12 bases sitting between them. CDR3 region: CASSLLGFGEKLFF. The CDR3 region has the DNA TGTGCCAGCAGTTTACTAGGGTTCGGAGAAAAACTGTTTTTT.